The 31 T cell receptor beta chains presented below share a single source sample, sequenced in a study of T cell repertoires in cytomegalovirus infection. TCRdb fed the reads into MiXCR, producing one record per CDR3 protein. The sample holds roughly 310,000 distinct CDR3 sequences, 15% to 20% seen once. Sequencing was performed on PBMCs. These receptors originate from a human donor in good health (CMV status not recorded). Some clones in this sample may be carry-over from other donors' samples.

This clonotype has just a few counts. V gene TRBV5-1 combines with J gene TRBJ2-1, with 8 bases identical to TRBD2. The CDR3 contains 15 residues. Germline V gene sequence: CDR1 SGHRS, CDR2 YFSETQ. After removal of 6 bases from V and 7 bases from J, the junction contained 12 bases not matched to a gene. The CDR3 here is CASTPWAGGTNEQFF. DNA for the CDR3: TGCGCCAGCACCCCTTGGGCGGGGGGTACGAATGAGCAGTTCTTC.

This chain connects TRBV6-6 to TRBJ2-6; no firm D call. Germline lookup yields CDR1 MNHNY and CDR2 SVGAGI (reference sequence). V lost 10 bases, J lost 0 bases, and 13 bases lay in between. The CDR3 is 15 residues long. This CDR3 reads CATTDWNSGANVLTF. In DNA, the CDR3 is TGTGCCACAACCGACTGGAACTCTGGGGCCAACGTCCTGACTTTC.

This chain joins TRBV7-2 and TRBJ2-3; 7 bases are a match to TRBD2. After removal of 1 base from V and 8 bases from J, the junction contained 9 bases not matched to a gene. Germline V gene data show CDR1 as SGHTA and CDR2 as FQGNSA. The length of the CDR3 is 15 residues. The CDR3 protein is CASSLGLASMGTQYF. The CDR3 coding sequence is TGTGCCAGCAGCTTAGGACTAGCCTCAATGGGTACGCAGTATTTT. Drawing the rest from reference TRBV7-2 and TRBJ2-3, the complete variable domain is GAGVSQSPSNKVTEKGKDVELRCDPISGHTALYWYRQSLGQGLEFLIYFQGNSAPDKSGLPSDRFSAERTGGSVSTLTIQRTQQEDSAVYLCASSLGLASMGTQYFGPGTRLTVL.

This clonotype appeared many times. Written as DNA, the CDR3 is TGTGCCAGCAGCTATAGACAGGCCCCCTACGAGCAGTACTTC. Protein: CASSYRQAPYEQYF. The rearrangement links TRBV7-2 to TRBJ2-7; possibly TRBD1 for D (6 bases). With 4 bases removed from V and 2 bases from J, the gap between germline ends came to 12 bases. The CDR3 consists of 14 residues. Looked up from germline, CDR1 is SGHTA and CDR2 is FQGNSA.

J is TRBJ2-3 and V is TRBV5-1; a weak D match, TRBD1 (5 bases). V lost 0 bases to trimming and J lost 2 bases, with 10 bases between them. CDR3 length: 15 amino acids. The V gene's germline CDR1 is SGHRS and CDR2 YFSETQ. The CDR3 spells CASSLVPGNTDTQYF. CDR3 in DNA: TGCGCCAGCAGCTTGGTTCCAGGGAACACAGATACGCAGTATTTT.

This clonotype has a handful of counts. The rearrangement uses TRBV14 and TRBJ2-7; the match to TRBD2 covers 7 bases. Germline V gene sequence: CDR1 SGHDN, CDR2 FVKESK. Trimming took 2 bases from V and 6 from J; bases not matched to a gene: 4. The CDR3 covers 13 residues. CDR3 coding DNA: TGTGCCAGCAGCCAACACGGGGGGACCGAGCAGTACTTC. Protein: CASSQHGGTEQYF.

At least ten counts were recorded for this clonotype. This chain uses TRBV5-6 with TRBJ1-4, with D maybe TRBD1 (6 bases). The CDR3 is made up of 15 amino acids. Germline CDR1 reads SGHDT; CDR2 reads YYEEEE. V dropped 3 bases and J dropped 3 bases, with 12 bases sitting between them. The chain's CDR3 is CASSSVEGANEKLFF. DNA of the CDR3: TGTGCCAGCAGCTCAGTGGAGGGGGCTAATGAAAAACTGTTTTTT.

In its sample, this clonotype was seen a few times. The rearrangement links TRBV29-1 to TRBJ2-1; maybe TRBD1 (5 bases). V lost 8 bases to trimming and J lost 3 bases, with 20 bases between them. This CDR3 region has 15 residues. CDR1 is SQVTM, CDR2 ANQGSEA, per germline. CDR3 DNA: TGCAGCCTAAAGAATGGGGCAGACGTCTACAATGAGCAGTTCTTC. It codes for CSLKNGADVYNEQFF.

The rearrangement joins TRBV29-1 to TRBJ1-5; tentative D call: TRBD1 (5 bases). V lost 6 bases, J lost 4 bases, and 10 bases lay in between. Germline-derived CDR1 and CDR2 are SQVTM and ANQGSEA. The CDR3 loop spans 12 amino acids. The CDR3 region is CSVQGENQPQHF. The CDR3 nucleotides read TGCAGCGTCCAGGGTGAGAATCAGCCCCAGCATTTT.

The genes are TRBV4-2 and TRBJ1-3, with D uncertain. The V and J ends lost 0 bases and 7 bases respectively, with 4 bases between them. Per germline, CDR1 LGHNA and CDR2 YNFKEQ. The CDR3 extends over 12 amino acids. The chain's CDR3 is CASSQDENTIYF. CDR3 nucleotide sequence: TGTGCCAGCAGCCAAGATGAGAACACCATATATTTT.

Only a few counts were recorded for this clonotype. The chain joins TRBV10-3 to TRBJ2-7, with a tentative D call TRBD1 (7 bases). Germline V gene lookup returns CDR1 ENHRY and CDR2 SYGVKD. With 6 bases removed from V and 2 bases from J, the gap between germline ends came to 26 bases. This CDR3 spans 18 amino acids. The CDR3 here is CAISAVAGGQFTAYEQYF. Written as DNA, the CDR3 is TGTGCCATCAGCGCAGTGGCCGGGGGACAGTTTACAGCCTACGAGCAGTACTTC.

J is TRBJ2-3 and V is TRBV20-1; the match to TRBD2 covers 8 bases. Germline V gene sequence: CDR1 DFQATT, CDR2 SNEGSKA (reference sequence). This CDR3 region has 14 residues. V lost 5 bases to trimming and J lost 0 bases; unmatched junction nucleotides: 4. CDR3 bases: TGCAGTGCTCCGGGACTAGTGAGCACAGATACGCAGTATTTT. Encoded protein: CSAPGLVSTDTQYF.

The chain carries TRBV7-9 and TRBJ1-6, with 7 bases fitting TRBD1. V lost 5 bases and J lost 7; bases outside the gene matches: 5. Germline CDR1 SEHNR, CDR2 FQNEAQ (reference sequence). This CDR3 comprises 14 residues. The DNA of the CDR3 is TGTGCCAGCAGCCCTACAGGGGCGAATTCACCCCTCCACTTT. Translation: CASSPTGANSPLHF.

V and J are TRBV5-5 and TRBJ1-2; TRBD1 matches 8 bases. The CDR3 spans 16 residues. Looked up from germline, CDR1 is SGHKS and CDR2 is YYEKEE (reference sequence). Trimming removed 0 bases from V and 0 bases from J; junction bases left unmatched: 4. The CDR3 loop reads CASSLDRGGPNYGYTF. The CDR3 bases are TGTGCCAGCAGCTTGGACAGGGGGGGACCTAACTATGGCTACACCTTC.

This clonotype was counted between two and nine times. The genes are TRBV6-5 and TRBJ2-1, with TRBD2 matching over 7 bases. Germline-derived CDR1 and CDR2 are MNHEY and SVGAGI. The J segment lost 6 bases and the V segment lost 4 bases, leaving 9 bases of the junction unmatched. The CDR3 is made up of 15 amino acids. In DNA form, the CDR3 reads TGTGCCAGCAGTTGGGCGGGGGTCGACAGCAATGAGCAGTTCTTC. Amino acids: CASSWAGVDSNEQFF.

This clonotype has more than one count but fewer than ten. The J gene is TRBJ2-6, the V gene TRBV28; weak D call: TRBD1 (6 bases). The CDR3 extends over 18 amino acids. The V and J ends lost 10 bases and 0 bases respectively, with 22 bases between them. Per the germline V gene, CDR1 is MDHEN and CDR2 is SYDVKM. CDR3 nucleotide sequence: TGTGCCACACGACAGGAAAGAGGGCGGCTCTCTGGGGCCAACGTCCTGACTTTC. Translating gives CATRQERGRLSGANVLTF.

The rearrangement links TRBV9 to TRBJ2-3, with D hard to call. The V end was cut by 1 base, the J end by 2 bases, with 11 bases between. The CDR3 is 15 residues long. The germline gives CDR1 SGDLS, CDR2 YYNGEE. CDR3 nucleotide sequence: TGTGCCAGCAGCGTATCCGACGGTTACACAGATACGCAGTATTTT. Translation gives CASSVSDGYTDTQYF. Looking up the rest from reference TRBV9 and TRBJ2-3 gives the full variable domain: DSGVTQTPKHLITATGQRVTLRCSPRSGDLSVYWYQQSLDQGLQFLIQYYNGEERAKGNILERFSAQQFPDLHSELNLSSLELGDSALYFCASSVSDGYTDTQYFGPGTRLTVL.

This sequence joins TRBV2 and TRBJ1-5, with TRBD1 identical over 7 bases. Germline V lookup: CDR1 SNHLY, CDR2 FYNNEI. The CDR3 is 13 amino acids. Trimming removed 8 bases from V and 7 bases from J; junction bases left unmatched: 8. CDR3 nucleotides: TGTGCCAGCTCAAGACAGGGCGGCCAGCCCCAGCATTTT. This encodes CASSRQGGQPQHF.

There are a few counts of this clonotype. The V and J genes are TRBV6-6 and TRBJ1-2; D gene uncertain. The CDR3 sequence is 14 residues long. Per the germline V gene, CDR1 is MNHNY and CDR2 is SVGAGI (reference sequence). V was cut by 2 bases and J by 4 bases, with 11 bases left in between. CDR3 DNA: TGTGCCAGCAGTTACGCCGGCGGGGTCTATGGCTACACCTTC. It translates to CASSYAGGVYGYTF.

This clonotype was counted ten times or more. The chain is built from TRBV7-2 and TRBJ1-2; D gene ambiguous. In germline, CDR1 is SGHTA, CDR2 FQGNSA. The CDR3 covers 14 residues. V was clipped by 7 bases and J by 4 bases, with 16 bases between them. CDR3 DNA: TGTGCCAGCACTCAAACTTTGGGCCTCTATGGCTACACCTTC. This sequence encodes CASTQTLGLYGYTF.

The J gene is TRBJ1-4, the V gene TRBV28; 7 bases agree with TRBD1. The ends lost 4 bases at V and 16 bases at J; junction bases unmatched: 6. The germline CDR1 and CDR2 sequences are MDHEN and SYDVKM. This CDR3 spans 11 amino acids. This CDR3 is CASSSARDRFF. DNA for the CDR3: TGTGCCAGCAGTTCCGCCCGGGACAGGTTTTTT.

The J gene is TRBJ2-2, the V gene TRBV14; 7 bases are a match to TRBD1. The trim removed 4 bases at V and 2 bases at J, leaving 7 bases unmatched. The CDR3 is 16 residues long. CDR1 and CDR2 (germline): SGHDN, FVKESK. In DNA, the CDR3 is TGTGCCAGCAGCCCATGGACAGGACACAACACCGGGGAGCTGTTTTTT. Translated, it gives CASSPWTGHNTGELFF.

The chain carries TRBV10-3 and TRBJ2-1, with D possibly matching TRBD1 (5 bases). The CDR3 consists of 15 residues. V shed 4 bases and J shed 2 bases, with 12 bases lying between them. The germline CDR1 and CDR2 sequences are ENHRY and SYGVKD. CDR3 in amino acids: CAISVSRDTYNEQFF. The CDR3 DNA sequence: TGTGCCATCAGTGTTAGCAGGGATACCTACAATGAGCAGTTCTTC.

This clonotype has at least ten counts. The rearrangement uses TRBV6-6 and TRBJ1-6; perhaps TRBD1 as D (6 bases). CDR1 and CDR2 from the germline V gene are MNHNY and SVGAGI (reference sequence). V lost 0 bases and J 11 bases, leaving 20 bases between the germline ends. This CDR3 spans 17 amino acids. The CDR3 is CASSYSRDTTLGTPLHF. CDR3 in DNA: TGTGCCAGCAGTTACTCGAGGGACACCACGTTGGGTACACCCCTCCACTTT.

This chain connects TRBV24-1 to TRBJ2-2, with 8 bases aligning to TRBD1. V lost 4 bases, J lost 1 base, and 4 bases stayed unmatched. The CDR3 has 16 residues. Germline V gene sequence: CDR1 KGHDR, CDR2 SFDVKD. The CDR3 DNA reads TGTGCCACCAGTGACTCCGGGACAGGGAACACCGGGGAGCTGTTTTTT. Its translation is CATSDSGTGNTGELFF.

The table lists this clonotype with many counts. This chain joins TRBV6-1 and TRBJ2-3, with a weak D call TRBD2 (5 bases). The CDR3 loop spans 14 amino acids. Germline V lookup: CDR1 MNHNS, CDR2 SASEGT. Trimming pared 10 bases from V and 6 bases from J, leaving 20 bases between. The CDR3: CATRLSRLGDTQYF. The CDR3 region has the DNA TGTGCCACCAGACTATCACGGTTGGGGGATACGCAGTATTTT.

This chain connects TRBV12-3 or TRBV12-4 to TRBJ2-3; TRBD1 is a possible D gene (5 bases). V shed 0 bases and J shed 4 bases, with 11 bases lying between them. The CDR3 spans 15 residues. Written as DNA, the CDR3 is TGTGCCAGCAGTTTAGCGCAGGGCCCGGCAGATACGCAGTATTTT. Amino acid sequence: CASSLAQGPADTQYF.

This clonotype has a count of ten or more. V and J are TRBV7-6 and TRBJ2-3; 10 bases fit TRBD1. CDR1 is SGHVS and CDR2 is FNYEAQ in the germline V gene. V lost 5 bases to trimming and J lost 5 bases; unmatched junction nucleotides: 13. The CDR3 is 17 residues long. In nucleotides, the CDR3 is TGTGCCAGCAGCGTAACGGGACAGGGGAAGGGTGGAGATACGCAGTATTTT. Translation gives CASSVTGQGKGGDTQYF.

This clonotype has at least ten counts. The V gene is TRBV4-2, the J gene TRBJ1-1, with unresolved D. CDR1 is LGHNA and CDR2 is YNFKEQ in the germline V gene. V lost 4 bases, J lost 1 base, and 10 bases lay in between. This CDR3 comprises 14 residues. The CDR3 loop is CASSLKVWNTEAFF. DNA of the CDR3: TGTGCCAGCAGCCTAAAGGTTTGGAACACTGAAGCTTTCTTT.

The chain couples TRBV20-1 to TRBJ1-5; 12 nucleotides line up with TRBD1. V lost 6 bases to trimming and J lost 1 base; unmatched junction nucleotides: 4. The CDR3 sequence is 15 residues long. CDR1 and CDR2 from the germline V gene are DFQATT and SNEGSKA (reference sequence). The CDR3 loop reads CSAYGTGGSNQPQHF. CDR3 nucleotide sequence: TGCAGTGCCTACGGGACAGGGGGCAGCAATCAGCCCCAGCATTTT.

In this sample, this clonotype turned up many times. This chain connects TRBV12-3 or TRBV12-4 to TRBJ1-1, with TRBD1 identical over 7 bases. The CDR3 is made up of 14 amino acids. Trimming at V came to 1 base and at J to 4 bases, leaving 3 bases not matched to a gene. The CDR3: CASSLGQGGTEAFF. The DNA for the CDR3 is TGTGCCAGCAGTTTAGGACAGGGCGGCACTGAAGCTTTCTTT.